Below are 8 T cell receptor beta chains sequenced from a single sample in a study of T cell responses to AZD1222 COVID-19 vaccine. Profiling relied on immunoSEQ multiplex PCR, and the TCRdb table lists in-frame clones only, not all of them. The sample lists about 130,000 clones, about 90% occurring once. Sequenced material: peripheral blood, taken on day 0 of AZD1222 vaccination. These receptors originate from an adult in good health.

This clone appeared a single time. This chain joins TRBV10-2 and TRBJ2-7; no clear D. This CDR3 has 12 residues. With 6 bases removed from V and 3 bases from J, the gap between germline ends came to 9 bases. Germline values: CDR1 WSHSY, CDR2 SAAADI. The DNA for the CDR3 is TGCGCCAGCAGCGAGCGTGGCTACGAGCAGTACTTC. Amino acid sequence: CASSERGYEQYF.

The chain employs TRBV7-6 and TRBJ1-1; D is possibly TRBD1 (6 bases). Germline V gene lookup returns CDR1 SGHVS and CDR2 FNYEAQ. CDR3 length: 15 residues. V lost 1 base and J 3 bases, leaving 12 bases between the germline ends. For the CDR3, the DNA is TGTGCCAGCAGCTTAGAGGACAGCCCGGACACTGAAGCTTTCTTT. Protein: CASSLEDSPDTEAFF.

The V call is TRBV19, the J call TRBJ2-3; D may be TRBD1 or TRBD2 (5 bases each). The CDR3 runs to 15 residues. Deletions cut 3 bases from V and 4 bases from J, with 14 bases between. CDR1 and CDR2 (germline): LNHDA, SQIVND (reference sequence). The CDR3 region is CASSIVGTLSDTQYF. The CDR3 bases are TGTGCCAGTAGTATTGTGGGGACCCTTTCAGATACGCAGTATTTT.

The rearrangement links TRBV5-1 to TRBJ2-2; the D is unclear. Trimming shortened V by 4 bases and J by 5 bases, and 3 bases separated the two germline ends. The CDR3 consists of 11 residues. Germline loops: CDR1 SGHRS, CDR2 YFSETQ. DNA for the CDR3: TGCGCCAGCAGCATAACCGGGGAGCTGTTTTTT. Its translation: CASSITGELFF.

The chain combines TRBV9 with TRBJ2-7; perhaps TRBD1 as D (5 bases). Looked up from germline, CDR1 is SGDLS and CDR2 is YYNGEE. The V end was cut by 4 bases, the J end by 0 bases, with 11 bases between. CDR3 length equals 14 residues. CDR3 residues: CASSMQGASYEQYF. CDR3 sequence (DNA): TGTGCCAGCAGCATGCAGGGTGCCTCCTACGAGCAGTACTTC.

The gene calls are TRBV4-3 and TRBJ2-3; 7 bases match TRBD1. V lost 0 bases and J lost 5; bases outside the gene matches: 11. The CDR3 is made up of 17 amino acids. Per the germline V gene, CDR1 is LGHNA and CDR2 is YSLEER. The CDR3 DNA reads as TGCGCCAGCAGCCAAGACAGGGGGAGAGGGGCGTTAGATACGCAGTATTTT. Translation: CASSQDRGRGALDTQYF.

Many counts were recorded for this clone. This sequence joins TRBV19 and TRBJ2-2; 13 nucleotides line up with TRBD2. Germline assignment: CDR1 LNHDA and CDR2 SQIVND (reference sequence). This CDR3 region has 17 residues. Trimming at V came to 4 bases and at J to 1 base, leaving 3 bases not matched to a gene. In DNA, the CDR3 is TGTGCCAGTAGTAGGACTAGCGGGGGAATGAACACCGGGGAGCTGTTTTTT. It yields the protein CASSRTSGGMNTGELFF. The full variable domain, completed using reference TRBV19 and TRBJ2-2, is DGGITQSPKYLFRKEGQNVTLSCEQNLNHDAMYWYRQDPGQGLRLIYYSQIVNDFQKGDIAEGYSVSREKKESFPLTVTSAQKNPTAFYLCASSRTSGGMNTGELFFGEGSRLTVL.

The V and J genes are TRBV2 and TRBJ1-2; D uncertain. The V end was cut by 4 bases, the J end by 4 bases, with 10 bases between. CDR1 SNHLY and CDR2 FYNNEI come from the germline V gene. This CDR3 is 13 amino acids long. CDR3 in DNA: TGTGCCAGCAGTGTGGGTCAGCTCTATGGCTACACCTTC. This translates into CASSVGQLYGYTF.